What follows describes a single T cell receptor beta chain. Its target is unknown. The sample is drawn from a study of cytomegalovirus exposure and HLA in healthy donors. Study outcomes and limitations: In a later analysis, compared with equally common non-associated chains, HLA-associated beta chains were more expanded. Further analysis was carried out later, and it showed several of the most significant clusters appearing linked to common viral pathogens. The investigators catalogued 180 or so TCR beta chains as cytomegalovirus-associated. A later analysis found that most CMV-associated TCR beta chains appeared HLA-restricted.

Amplification used 60 Vbeta primers and 13 Jbeta primers. Sequencing was performed with immunoSEQ multiplex PCR; in TCRdb, only in-frame clones are kept and a portion is missing. This table holds 95,000 to 150,000 clones, 74% found once. The CDR3 extends over 16 amino acids. Germline CDR1 SGHTA, CDR2 FQGNSA. The germline V and J ends were trimmed by 3 bases and 1 base, with 13 bases remaining between them. The sample consisted of PBMCs. The chain recombines TRBV7-2 with TRBJ2-1; D unresolved. This TCR came from a woman between 50 and 59 years old in good health and CMV-seropositive. The CDR3 coding sequence is TGTGCCAGCAGCTTTTTCTACAGTCTTTCCTACAATGAGCAGTTCTTC. Translating it yields CASSFFYSLSYNEQFF.